These T cell receptor beta chains were read from a single sample in a study of regulatory T cells in long-lasting Graves disease. TCRdb redid the calling of the multiplex PCR reads with MiXCR, one entry per CDR3 protein. The top ten clones hold 29% of a sample with 300,000 to 400,000 distinct CDR3 sequences, 15% to 20% of them seen once. Source: peripheral blood mononuclear cells (PBMCs), taken when the disease was refractory, from a patient treated with antithyroid drugs. Receptors were obtained from a female donor with Graves disease. CDR3s include the opening cysteine and the closing phenylalanine or tryptophan. A D gene is named only where the DNA matches it firmly. Rows may omit the clone size; those that give it use once, few, many or a size class.

D gene | clone size | J gene | V gene | CDR3 protein | CDR3 DNA
NA | many | TRBJ1-1 | TRBV10-3 | CAISESNRRNTEAFF | TGTGCCATCAGTGAGTCGAACAGGAGGAACACTGAAGCTTTCTTT
NA | once | TRBJ2-3 | TRBV4-3 | CASSHCWGTSTDTQYF | TGCGCCAGCAGCCATTGTTGGGGGACTAGCACAGATACGCAGTATTTT
TRBD2 | NA | TRBJ2-3 | TRBV7-2 | CASSLSSLAGYTDTQYF | TGTGCCAGCAGCTTAAGTTCACTAGCGGGGTACACAGATACGCAGTATTTT
NA | NA | TRBJ2-1 | TRBV2 | CASSRVGGLSYNEQFF | TGTGCCAGCAGTCGGGTGGGGGGTCTCTCTTACAATGAGCAGTTCTTC
NA | NA | TRBJ1-1 | TRBV19 | CASSLVLLTEAFF | TGTGCCAGTAGCCTGGTCCTACTCACTGAAGCTTTCTTT
TRBD2 | few | TRBJ2-5 | TRBV20-1 | CSARGSGGAETQYF | TGCAGTGCTAGGGGTAGCGGGGGGGCAGAGACCCAGTACTTC
TRBD1 | many | TRBJ2-7 | TRBV28 | CASSWVGQGSYEQYF | TGTGCCAGCAGCTGGGTGGGACAGGGCTCCTACGAGCAGTACTTC
NA | few | TRBJ2-2 | TRBV7-6 | CASSLGRGLRTGELFF | TGTGCCAGCAGCCTCGGAAGGGGACTCCGCACCGGGGAGCTGTTTTTT
TRBD2 | many | TRBJ2-2 | TRBV6-1 | CASSLKAGGANTGELFF | TGTGCCAGCAGTCTAAAAGCGGGAGGGGCGAACACCGGGGAGCTGTTTTTT
NA | many | TRBJ1-4 | TRBV6-2/TRBV6-3 | CASSLAREKLFF | TGTGCCAGCAGTTTGGCCCGGGAAAAACTGTTTTTT
NA | many | TRBJ1-1 | TRBV6-2/TRBV6-3 | CASSLTGTSLNTEAFF | TGTGCCAGCAGTTTGACAGGTACTTCTCTGAACACTGAAGCTTTCTTT
NA | few | TRBJ1-2 | TRBV20-1 | CSATKGLPSYGYTF | TGCAGTGCCACGAAAGGTCTTCCCTCCTATGGCTACACCTTC
NA | few | TRBJ2-2 | TRBV10-3 | CASSYSTPGELFF | TGTGCCAGCAGTTACTCGACTCCAGGGGAGCTGTTTTTT
NA | few | TRBJ2-2 | TRBV3-1 | CASSRAYANTGELFF | TGTGCCAGCAGCCGCGCGTACGCGAACACCGGGGAGCTGTTTTTT
NA | NA | TRBJ1-1 | TRBV30 | CARAKWGDEAFF | TGTGCTCGGGCTAAGTGGGGGGATGAAGCTTTCTTT
NA | NA | TRBJ1-1 | TRBV2 | CASSSEAPGMNTEAFF | TGTGCCAGCTCCTCGGAGGCCCCGGGTATGAACACTGAAGCTTTCTTT
TRBD1 | NA | TRBJ2-7 | TRBV28 | CASSLSGTGAEQYF | TGTGCCAGCAGTTTGTCCGGGACAGGGGCCGAGCAGTACTTC
NA | few | TRBJ2-7 | TRBV29-1 | CSVRAGRSSYEQYF | TGCAGCGTGAGGGCGGGCAGGAGCTCCTACGAGCAGTACTTC
TRBD1 | many | TRBJ1-2 | TRBV19 | CASRGQGDYGYTF | TGTGCCAGTAGGGGACAGGGAGACTATGGCTACACCTTC
NA | many | TRBJ1-4 | TRBV12-3/TRBV12-4 | CASSLRQLGEKLFF | TGTGCCAGCAGTTTACGTCAGCTCGGTGAAAAACTGTTTTTT
TRBD1 | few | TRBJ2-2 | TRBV5-6 | CASSLQGMNTGELFF | TGTGCCAGCAGCTTACAGGGGATGAACACCGGGGAGCTGTTTTTT
NA | many | TRBJ1-2 | TRBV6-1 | CASFSNTDGYTF | TGTGCCAGCTTTTCGAACACTGACGGCTACACCTTC
TRBD1 | NA | TRBJ2-5 | TRBV29-1 | CSSQPPGGRETQYF | TGCAGCTCCCAGCCCCCAGGGGGCCGGGAGACCCAGTACTTC
TRBD1 | NA | TRBJ1-1 | TRBV6-2/TRBV6-3 | CASRTGGGPTEAFF | TGTGCCAGCAGAACCGGAGGGGGCCCGACTGAAGCTTTCTTT
TRBD2 | NA | TRBJ2-3 | TRBV29-1 | CSVLAGGTDTQYF | TGCAGCGTATTAGCGGGAGGCACAGATACGCAGTATTTT
TRBD2 | NA | TRBJ2-2 | TRBV18 | CASSPPALAGGLAGELFF | TGTGCCAGCTCACCACCTGCTCTAGCGGGGGGGCTCGCCGGGGAGCTGTTTTTT
TRBD2 | many | TRBJ2-5 | TRBV28 | CASSRVAGGQETQYF | TGTGCCAGCAGTCGAGTAGCGGGGGGTCAAGAGACCCAGTACTTC
NA | many | TRBJ2-7 | TRBV12-3/TRBV12-4 | CASSLGDRPSNYEQYF | TGTGCCAGCAGTTTAGGGGATCGCCCCTCGAACTACGAGCAGTACTTC
TRBD1 | many | TRBJ1-5 | TRBV18 | CASSPTGGSNQPQHF | TGTGCCAGCTCACCAACAGGGGGAAGCAATCAGCCCCAGCATTTT
NA | few | TRBJ1-2 | TRBV15 | CATSRDLAATF | TGTGCCACCAGCAGAGATTTGGCGGCCACCTTC
TRBD2 | NA | TRBJ2-2 | TRBV10-2 | CASSGGGLAGGAIGELFF | TGCGCCAGCAGTGGAGGGGGACTAGCGGGGGGAGCGATCGGGGAGCTGTTTTTT
NA | NA | TRBJ1-6 | TRBV2 | CASHLETAYNSPLHF | TGTGCCAGCCACCTCGAGACGGCCTATAATTCACCCCTCCACTTT
TRBD2 | few | TRBJ2-2 | TRBV6-1 | CASSDRRLAGVPTGELFF | TGTGCCAGCAGTGATCGACGCTTAGCGGGAGTCCCCACCGGGGAGCTGTTTTTT
NA | many | TRBJ1-2 | TRBV18 | CASSPQDRANYGYTF | TGTGCCAGCTCACCACAGGACAGAGCTAACTATGGCTACACCTTC
TRBD1 | NA | TRBJ2-7 | TRBV5-6 | CARSPIGGQGRAYEQYF | TGTGCCCGCAGCCCGATAGGGGGACAGGGGAGAGCCTACGAGCAGTACTTC
NA | few | TRBJ2-7 | TRBV15 | CATSSSFGFSYEQYF | TGTGCCACCAGCAGTTCGTTCGGGTTCTCCTACGAGCAGTACTTC
NA | NA | TRBJ1-1 | TRBV6-5 | CASSYSSSEAFF | TGTGCCAGCAGTTACTCGTCCAGTGAAGCTTTCTTT
TRBD1 | many | TRBJ2-7 | TRBV12-3/TRBV12-4 | CASSLSAGGKEQYF | TGTGCCAGCAGTTTATCCGCAGGGGGCAAAGAGCAGTACTTC
TRBD1 | NA | TRBJ1-1 | TRBV28 | CASSLDRGAGAEAFF | TGTGCCAGCAGCTTGGACAGGGGCGCAGGGGCTGAAGCTTTCTTT
NA | many | TRBJ1-1 | TRBV2 | CASSPPGGMNTEAFF | TGTGCCAGCAGCCCCCCGGGGGGTATGAACACTGAAGCTTTCTTT
NA | few | TRBJ1-1 | TRBV10-3 | CAIGGRNTEAFF | TGTGCCATCGGAGGGAGGAACACTGAAGCTTTCTTT
TRBD2 | NA | TRBJ2-3 | TRBV2 | CASSRNAGGITDTQYF | TGTGCCAGCAGTAGGAATGCGGGAGGGATCACAGATACGCAGTATTTT
NA | once | TRBJ1-2 | TRBV9 | CASSVEAYEGYGYTF | TGTGCCAGCAGCGTAGAGGCCTATGAGGGCTATGGCTACACCTTC
NA | NA | TRBJ1-1 | TRBV19 | CASSIGSRRGTEAFF | TGTGCCAGTAGTATAGGGTCCAGGCGAGGGACTGAAGCTTTCTTT
TRBD2 | NA | TRBJ2-3 | TRBV29-1 | CSVDVAGGLTDTQYF | TGCAGCGTCGACGTAGCGGGAGGGCTCACAGATACGCAGTATTTT
NA | many | TRBJ1-1 | TRBV11-1 | CASSLAYQLNTEAFF | TGTGCCAGCAGCTTAGCATACCAGTTGAACACTGAAGCTTTCTTT
TRBD1 | NA | TRBJ2-7 | TRBV6-5 | CASSYSGTDFTYEQYF | TGTGCCAGCAGTTACTCCGGGACAGACTTCACCTACGAGCAGTACTTC
NA | many | TRBJ1-1 | TRBV5-1 | CASSLGGPMNTEAFF | TGCGCCAGCAGCTTGGGCGGACCTATGAACACTGAAGCTTTCTTT
TRBD1 | NA | TRBJ1-2 | TRBV5-5 | CASSYGQATSRSNYGYTF | TGTGCCAGCAGCTACGGACAGGCGACAAGCCGTTCTAACTATGGCTACACCTTC
NA | few | TRBJ1-3 | TRBV29-1 | CSVEDSGNTIYF | TGCAGCGTTGAGGACAGTGGAAACACCATATATTTT
NA | NA | TRBJ1-4 | TRBV7-9 | CASSPAPSGKLFF | TGTGCCAGCAGCCCTGCCCCTTCGGGAAAACTGTTTTTT
NA | NA | TRBJ2-7 | TRBV5-1 | CASSGKGSYSYEQYF | TGCGCCAGCAGCGGAAAGGGGAGTTACTCCTACGAGCAGTACTTC